This T cell receptor beta chain was documented in a study of OX40 agonist ivuxolimab in advanced cancers. Study in general: Treatment of patients was with ivuxolimab, an agonistic anti-OX40 (CD134) antibody. A diagnosis of hepatocellular carcinoma, melanoma, renal cell or head and neck cancer was present in dose-escalation patients. Three patients, one with hepatocellular carcinoma and two with cutaneous melanoma, achieved partial responses. Every 2 weeks, ivuxolimab was infused into the patients intravenously at between 0.01 and 10 mg/kg.

The method was immunoSEQ multiplex PCR; TCRdb's version includes in-frame clones alone and lacks a portion of them. The sample contains about 16,000 clones, 80% to 95% of which appear only once. The length of the CDR3 is 16 residues. Germline V gene data show CDR1 as SGHDN and CDR2 as FVKESK. Trimming removed 4 bases from V and 2 bases from J; junction bases left unmatched: 6. The sequence came from an adult with an advanced solid tumor such as melanoma, head and neck, liver or kidney cancer. Sequencing was performed on CD4+ or CD8+ T cells sorted from blood, taken in a trial of the OX40 agonist ivuxolimab. The chain links TRBV14 to TRBJ2-7; 12 nucleotides line up with TRBD2. The CDR3 region is CASSPRLAGAPYEQYF. DNA for the CDR3: TGTGCCAGCAGCCCAAGACTAGCGGGAGCCCCCTACGAGCAGTACTTC.